These 17 T cell receptor beta chains were sequenced from one sample in a study of PD-1 blockade in classical Hodgkin lymphoma. Time point given: newly diagnosed, previously untreated cHL patient sample. Using immunoSEQ multiplex PCR, the repertoire was profiled, and TCRdb retains in-frame clones only, with some absent. In the table there are approximately 47,000 clones, under 95% of which are singletons. Sequencing was performed on peripheral blood mononuclear cells (PBMCs). The receptors were sampled from a human donor with classical Hodgkin lymphoma.

This chain uses TRBV18 with TRBJ2-4; no clear D. In germline, CDR1 is KGHSH, CDR2 LQKENI. The CDR3 is 12 amino acids. Trimming took off 3 bases at V and 8 bases at J, with 8 bases between the two ends. The CDR3 region is CASSPGVDIQYF. CDR3 DNA sequence: TGTGCCAGCTCACCTGGGGTGGACATTCAGTACTTC.

The chain recombines TRBV28 with TRBJ1-1; D is perhaps TRBD1 (5 bases). The CDR3 contains 14 residues. Trimming removed 8 bases from V and 3 bases from J, with 16 bases in between. The germline V gene has CDR1 MDHEN and CDR2 SYDVKM. The DNA of the CDR3 is TGTGCCAGCGGACAAGGTGGTCAGTACACTGAAGCTTTCTTT. Its protein is CASGQGGQYTEAFF.

The chain uses TRBV4-1 and TRBJ2-2; the D call may be TRBD1 or TRBD2 (5 bases each). CDR1 and CDR2 (germline): MGHRA, YSYEKL. CDR3 length: 14 amino acids. Trimming removed 2 bases at V and 13 bases at J, with 17 bases between. This CDR3 reads CASSQHTGEGRLFF. In nucleotides, the CDR3 is TGCGCCAGCAGCCAACACACCGGAGAGGGGAGGCTGTTTTTT.

The chain uses TRBV11-3 and TRBJ2-2, with D hard to call. Germline V gene sequence: CDR1 SGHNT, CDR2 YENEEA. The ends were cut back, 2 bases at V and 8 bases at J, with 9 bases in the middle. The CDR3 loop spans 13 amino acids. CDR3 residues: CASSLSLTGELFF. CDR3 DNA: TGTGCCAGCAGCTTATCACTCACGGGGGAGCTGTTTTTT.

The J gene is TRBJ1-5, the V gene TRBV28, with D uncertain. V lost 2 bases, J lost 10 bases, and 12 bases lay in between. Germline V lookup: CDR1 MDHEN, CDR2 SYDVKM. This CDR3 contains 13 residues. In DNA, the CDR3 is TGTGCCAGCAGTTTACTTATGGAAACCCCCCAGCATTTT. Translated, it gives CASSLLMETPQHF.

This rearrangement joins TRBV6-1 to TRBJ1-1; D is undetermined. The CDR3 length is 14 residues. Per germline, CDR1 MNHNS and CDR2 SASEGT. The CDR3: CGALRRGSGTEAFF. As DNA, the CDR3 is TGTGGGGCCCTTAGGCGGGGAAGTGGCACTGAAGCTTTCTTT.

The chain is built from TRBV6-4 and TRBJ1-5, with D hard to call. Trimming pared 6 bases from V and 9 bases from J, leaving 9 bases between. In germline, CDR1 is MRHNA, CDR2 SNTAGT. The CDR3 is 11 residues long. CDR3 amino acids: CASREVRPQHF. The CDR3 DNA is TGTGCCAGCAGAGAGGTCCGGCCCCAGCATTTT.

The gene calls are TRBV18 and TRBJ2-5; D not certain. From germline, CDR1 is KGHSH and CDR2 LQKENI. V lost 0 bases and J 1 base, leaving 9 bases between the germline ends. The CDR3 extends over 15 amino acids. The CDR3 DNA follows: TGTGCCAGCTCACCACCGACTTCGGCCCAAGAGACCCAGTACTTC. It is translated as CASSPPTSAQETQYF.

This chain uses TRBV5-6 with TRBJ2-2; 8 bases fit TRBD2. The trim removed 4 bases at V and 9 bases at J, leaving 8 bases unmatched. CDR1 is SGHDT, CDR2 YYEEEE, per germline. The CDR3 loop spans 14 amino acids. The CDR3 spells CASSTGTRLWELFF. CDR3 in DNA: TGTGCCAGCAGCACCGGGACTAGGTTGTGGGAGCTGTTTTTT.

The rearrangement joins TRBV5-6 to TRBJ2-1; D is unresolved. CDR1 and CDR2 from the germline V gene are SGHDT and YYEEEE. V lost 1 base, J lost 2 bases, and 13 bases lay in between. The CDR3 length is 16 residues. This CDR3 is CASSLPTHTPYNEQFF. In DNA, the CDR3 is TGTGCCAGCAGCTTGCCAACCCATACCCCCTACAATGAGCAGTTCTTC.

This sequence joins TRBV7-9 and TRBJ2-1; D might be TRBD2 (5 bases). Trimming removed 1 base from V and 4 bases from J, with 11 bases in between. This CDR3 contains 15 residues. Germline-derived CDR1 and CDR2 are SEHNR and FQNEAQ (reference sequence). The CDR3 loop is CASSLEDSGYNEQFF. The DNA for the CDR3 is TGTGCCAGCAGCTTAGAGGACTCCGGTTACAATGAGCAGTTCTTC.

The V call is TRBV7-3, the J call TRBJ2-1; D perhaps matches TRBD1 (5 bases). Germline V gives CDR1 SGHTA, CDR2 FQGTGA. V lost 5 bases, J lost 5 bases, and 16 bases lay in between. This CDR3 comprises 15 residues. DNA of the CDR3: TGTGCCAGCAGCCCAGGGTTGCCAGGGAACAATGAGCAGTTCTTC. Translation gives CASSPGLPGNNEQFF. Variable domain in full (rest from reference TRBV7-3 and TRBJ2-1): GAGVSQTPSNKVTEKGKYVELRCDPISGHTALYWYRQSLGQGPEFLIYFQGTGAADDSGLPNDRFFAVRPEGSVSTLKIQRTERGDSAVYLCASSPGLPGNNEQFFGPGTRLTVL.

The chain links TRBV5-6 to TRBJ1-1; D is unresolved. CDR3 length equals 14 residues. Trimming removed 7 bases from V and 8 bases from J, with 21 bases in between. Per the germline V gene, CDR1 is SGHDT and CDR2 is YYEEEE. Written as DNA, the CDR3 is TGTGCCAGCGCAAGTCTAGGAAAAGATTGGGAAGCTTTCTTT. It translates to CASASLGKDWEAFF.

The rearrangement links TRBV19 to TRBJ2-1, with D possibly being TRBD2 (6 bases). Trimming removed 4 bases from V and 5 bases from J, with 12 bases in between. The CDR3 has 14 residues. CDR1 and CDR2 (germline): LNHDA, SQIVND (reference sequence). The CDR3 loop is CASSSVAANNEQFF. The CDR3 DNA sequence: TGTGCCAGTAGTAGTGTAGCGGCTAACAATGAGCAGTTCTTC. The full variable domain, rest sourced from reference TRBV19 and TRBJ2-1, is DGGITQSPKYLFRKEGQNVTLSCEQNLNHDAMYWYRQDPGQGLRLIYYSQIVNDFQKGDIAEGYSVSREKKESFPLTVTSAQKNPTAFYLCASSSVAANNEQFFGPGTRLTVL.

The chain combines TRBV2 with TRBJ1-2; 10 bases map to TRBD1. The V segment lost 6 bases and the J segment 4 bases; nucleotides outside the gene matches: 5. The CDR3 length is 14 residues. From germline, CDR1 is SNHLY and CDR2 FYNNEI. The CDR3 sequence is CASRDRDRGYGYTF. The DNA for the CDR3 is TGTGCCAGCAGGGATCGGGACAGGGGCTATGGCTACACCTTC.

The gene calls are TRBV7-9 and TRBJ1-1; D unclear. This CDR3 comprises 16 residues. V lost 1 base to trimming and J lost 0 bases, with 12 bases between them. Per germline, CDR1 SEHNR and CDR2 FQNEAQ (reference sequence). Written as DNA, the CDR3 is TGTGCCAGCAGCTTAGGGCAAGGTGCCGTGAACACTGAAGCTTTCTTT. Amino acids: CASSLGQGAVNTEAFF. The entire variable domain, with the rest obtained from reference TRBV7-9 and TRBJ1-1, is as follows: DTGVSQNPRHKITKRGQNVTFRCDPISEHNRLYWYRQTLGQGPEFLTYFQNEAQLEKSRLLSDRFSAERPKGSFSTLEIQRTEQGDSAMYLCASSLGQGAVNTEAFFGQGTRLTVV.

The chain joins TRBV5-5 to TRBJ2-3; D uncertain. Germline CDR1 SGHKS, CDR2 YYEKEE (reference sequence). This CDR3 spans 11 amino acids. V was cut by 6 bases and J by 10 bases, with 12 bases left in between. The CDR3 loop reads CASTQGWAQYF. The CDR3 DNA sequence: TGTGCCAGCACCCAAGGTTGGGCGCAGTATTTT.